This entry lists 11 T cell receptor beta chains sequenced from one sample in a study of human T cells and chemical hapten exposure. TCRdb recomputed calls from the RACE reads with MiXCR, one row per CDR3 protein. The repertoire has hundreds of thousands of distinct CDR3 sequences, over 6% of them found once; the top ten carry about 5.4%. Time point noted: patch test 2, 6 weeks after DPC sensitization. As to treatment: therapeutic diphenylcyclopropenone sensitization with weekly scalp DPC. The specimen comprised whole blood, sampled in connection with sensitization to the hapten diphenylcyclopropenone (DPC). The receptors were gathered from a woman in her late teens or twenties with alopecia areata. Some clones in this sample may be carry-over from other donors' samples.

This clonotype was detected ten times or more. This chain uses TRBV12-3 or TRBV12-4 with TRBJ1-5; no clear D gene. The CDR3 runs to 14 residues. V was shortened by 3 bases and J by 0 bases, with 6 bases between the two germline ends. The CDR3 sequence is CASSFIGSNQPQHF. The DNA for the CDR3 is TGTGCCAGCAGTTTCATCGGTAGCAATCAGCCCCAGCATTTT.

At least ten counts were recorded for this clonotype. The chain uses TRBV6-6 and TRBJ2-2; D is undetermined. Germline loops: CDR1 MNHNY, CDR2 SVGAGI (reference sequence). The CDR3 sequence is 11 residues long. The V and J ends lost 7 bases and 5 bases respectively, with 5 bases between them. DNA for the CDR3: TGTGCCAGCACCCCGACCGGGGAGCTGTTTTTT. It codes for CASTPTGELFF.

This clonotype has more than one count but fewer than ten. The genes are TRBV7-8 and TRBJ2-1, with 11 nucleotides matching TRBD2. J lost 0 bases, V lost 5 bases, and 12 bases had no gene match. This CDR3 has 19 amino acids. CDR1 and CDR2 from the germline V gene are SGHVS and FQNEAQ. This CDR3 is CASSPLTSGALSSYNEQFF. In DNA form, the CDR3 reads TGTGCCAGCAGCCCCTTGACTAGCGGGGCGCTCTCCTCCTACAATGAGCAGTTCTTC.

The chain recombines TRBV9 with TRBJ2-1; 10 nucleotides align to TRBD2. The CDR3 is made up of 16 amino acids. With 0 bases clipped from V and 9 bases from J, the junction kept 9 bases outside the gene matches. In germline, CDR1 is SGDLS, CDR2 YYNGEE. The CDR3 is CASSVEASGGAGEQFF. CDR3 in DNA: TGTGCCAGCAGCGTAGAGGCAAGCGGGGGGGCTGGTGAGCAGTTCTTC.

This clonotype has a handful of counts. CDR3 protein: CASSGTGNTDTQYF. The CDR3 nucleotides read TGTGCCTCATCCGGGACAGGGAATACAGATACGCAGTATTTT. The V and J genes are TRBV15 and TRBJ2-3; 9 bases map to TRBD1. Germline V lookup: CDR1 LNHNV, CDR2 YYDKDF (reference sequence). Losses at the gene ends were 11 bases for V and 3 bases for J; bases not matched to a gene: 9. There are 14 residues in the CDR3.

This clonotype was detected only a few times. CDR3: CASSELASGGTDTQYF. The CDR3 coding sequence is TGTGCCAGCAGTGAATTGGCTAGCGGGGGCACAGATACGCAGTATTTT. The genes are TRBV2 and TRBJ2-3, with TRBD2 identical over 9 bases. The CDR3 totals 16 residues. V was clipped by 2 bases and J by 1 base; unmatched bases: 4. The germline CDR1 and CDR2 sequences are SNHLY and FYNNEI.

This clonotype was detected ten times or more. The chain links TRBV12-3 or TRBV12-4 to TRBJ1-2; possible D gene TRBD1, 5 bases. This CDR3 spans 13 amino acids. V was clipped by 6 bases and J by 4 bases, with 12 bases between them. Written as DNA, the CDR3 is TGTGCCAGCAGCTCGGGACGGTCCTATGGCTACACCTTC. It is translated as CASSSGRSYGYTF.

This clonotype was counted many times. V is TRBV7-8 and J is TRBJ1-5; D is perhaps TRBD1 (5 bases). Germline loops: CDR1 SGHVS, CDR2 FQNEAQ. Trimming took off 6 bases at V and 2 bases at J, with 11 bases between the two ends. The CDR3 contains 14 residues. CDR3 amino acids: CASRQAGGNQPQHF. The DNA for the CDR3 is TGTGCCAGCAGACAGGCGGGAGGCAATCAGCCCCAGCATTTT. Looking up the rest from reference TRBV7-8 and TRBJ1-5 gives the full variable domain: GAGVSQSPRYKVAKRGQDVALRCDPISGHVSLFWYQQALGQGPEFLTYFQNEAQLDKSGLPSDRFFAERPEGSVSTLKIQRTQQEDSAVYLCASRQAGGNQPQHFGDGTRLSIL.

V and J are TRBV14 and TRBJ2-3; D tentatively fits TRBD1 or TRBD2 (6 bases each). V lost 1 base and J 9 bases, leaving 14 bases between the germline ends. CDR1 and CDR2 (germline): SGHDN, FVKESK. The CDR3 consists of 14 residues. The CDR3 region is CASSQGTGAYTQYF. CDR3 DNA: TGTGCCAGCAGCCAAGGTACGGGGGCCTACACGCAGTATTTT.

The chain recombines TRBV6-5 with TRBJ1-1; D uncertain. This CDR3 has 13 residues. Germline CDR1 reads MNHEY; CDR2 reads SVGAGI. V was trimmed by 2 bases and J by 4 bases, leaving 8 bases between them. The CDR3 DNA follows: TGTGCCAGCAGTTACCCCTATTCCACTGAAGCTTTCTTT. This gives the protein CASSYPYSTEAFF.

The chain joins TRBV4-2 to TRBJ2-7, with 7 bases fitting TRBD1. The ends lost 1 base at V and 5 bases at J; junction bases unmatched: 8. CDR1 is LGHNA, CDR2 YNFKEQ, per germline. This CDR3 has 15 residues. The CDR3 is CASSQVSQGYNEQYF. Written as DNA, the CDR3 is TGTGCCAGCAGCCAAGTTTCACAGGGGTACAACGAGCAGTACTTC.